This T cell receptor (beta chain) came from a study of identical twins' blood T cells. This clonotype was detected many times. The V and J ends lost 6 bases and 6 bases respectively, with 5 bases between them. The CDR3 length is 10 residues. CDR1 and CDR2 from the germline V gene are ENHRY and SYGVKD. TCRdb fed the 5' RACE reads into MiXCR, producing one record per CDR3 protein. The data show 350,000 to 400,000 distinct CDR3 sequences, with roughly 31% seen just once and about 6% held by the top ten. Three pairs of healthy female monozygous twins were the donors. V is TRBV10-3 and J is TRBJ1-2, with D unclear. The sequencing input was PBMCs. This sequence originates from a woman aged 18-49 years in good health. The CDR3 DNA is TGTGCCATCAGAGGGAATGGCTACACCTTC. It specifies CAIRGNGYTF.